This is a list of T cell receptor beta chains from one sample in a study of low-dose radiotherapy and immunotherapy resistance in tumors. TCRdb re-called the reads through MiXCR, storing one row per CDR3 protein. Among roughly 36,000 distinct CDR3 sequences, roughly 28% were seen once, and the ten largest hold 3.5% to 4%. Sample: PBMCs, taken before treatment. These receptors all stem from a male donor with gallbladder cancer. Each CDR3 is given with its conserved first and last residue. Fields, in order: V gene, clone size, D gene, J gene, CDR3 length, CDR3 protein, CDR3 DNA. A D gene is named only where the DNA matches it firmly. A row's size may be missing; if present it is once, few, many or a size class.

V gene: TRBV23-1; clone size: many; D gene: -; J gene: TRBJ1-2; CDR3 length: 16; CDR3 protein: CASSHPLLIDSYGYTF; CDR3 DNA: TGCGCCAGCAGTCATCCCCTCTTGATTGACAGTTATGGCTACACCTTC
V gene: TRBV27; clone size: few; D gene: TRBD2; J gene: TRBJ2-7; CDR3 length: 15; CDR3 protein: CASSFPGLAAYEQYF; CDR3 DNA: TGTGCCAGCAGTTTCCCGGGACTAGCGGCCTACGAGCAGTACTTC
V gene: TRBV28; clone size: -; D gene: TRBD2; J gene: TRBJ2-3; CDR3 length: 17; CDR3 protein: CASSPSGTGVAPDMQYF; CDR3 DNA: TGTGCCAGCAGTCCTAGCGGGACTGGGGTTGCCCCAGATATGCAGTATTTT
V gene: TRBV5-1; clone size: many; D gene: -; J gene: TRBJ2-3; CDR3 length: 14; CDR3 protein: CASSLVVFTDTQYF; CDR3 DNA: TGCGCCAGCAGCTTGGTGGTTTTCACAGATACGCAGTATTTT
V gene: TRBV18; clone size: once; D gene: -; J gene: TRBJ2-3; CDR3 length: 15; CDR3 protein: CASSPLGMSTDTQYF; CDR3 DNA: TGTGCCAGCTCACCACTGGGGATGAGCACAGATACGCAGTATTTT
V gene: TRBV5-4; clone size: -; D gene: TRBD1; J gene: TRBJ2-7; CDR3 length: 13; CDR3 protein: CASSSGQGAEQYF; CDR3 DNA: TGTGCCAGCAGCTCTGGACAGGGGGCCGAGCAGTACTTC
V gene: TRBV4-2; clone size: many; D gene: -; J gene: TRBJ2-7; CDR3 length: 14; CDR3 protein: CASSPFARVYEQYF; CDR3 DNA: TGTGCCAGCAGCCCCTTCGCCCGGGTCTACGAGCAGTACTTC
V gene: TRBV7-6; clone size: few; D gene: -; J gene: TRBJ1-3; CDR3 length: 14; CDR3 protein: CASSLSSAGNTIYF; CDR3 DNA: TGTGCCAGCAGCTTAAGCAGTGCGGGAAACACCATATATTTT
V gene: TRBV12-3/TRBV12-4; clone size: many; D gene: -; J gene: TRBJ1-3; CDR3 length: 14; CDR3 protein: CASSIRGSGNTIYF; CDR3 DNA: TGTGCCAGCAGTATCAGGGGCTCTGGAAACACCATATATTTT
V gene: TRBV19; clone size: many; D gene: TRBD2; J gene: TRBJ2-7; CDR3 length: 16; CDR3 protein: CASSIQSGTRPYEQYF; CDR3 DNA: TGTGCCAGTAGTATTCAATCCGGGACTAGACCCTACGAGCAGTACTTC
V gene: TRBV7-9; clone size: many; D gene: -; J gene: TRBJ2-7; CDR3 length: 12; CDR3 protein: CASSLAAYEQYF; CDR3 DNA: TGTGCCAGCAGCTTAGCAGCCTACGAGCAGTACTTC
V gene: TRBV28; clone size: few; D gene: -; J gene: TRBJ2-5; CDR3 length: 14; CDR3 protein: CASSSTGSGETQYF; CDR3 DNA: TGTGCCAGCAGCTCCACAGGGTCGGGAGAGACCCAGTACTTC
V gene: TRBV19; clone size: many; D gene: TRBD2; J gene: TRBJ2-1; CDR3 length: 15; CDR3 protein: CASTPTSSGRGEQFF; CDR3 DNA: TGTGCCAGCACGCCGACGTCTAGCGGGAGAGGTGAGCAGTTCTTC
V gene: TRBV9; clone size: many; D gene: -; J gene: TRBJ2-7; CDR3 length: 13; CDR3 protein: CASSPLEGYEQYF; CDR3 DNA: TGTGCCAGCAGCCCCCTCGAAGGCTACGAGCAGTACTTC
V gene: TRBV5-4; clone size: -; D gene: TRBD1; J gene: TRBJ2-6; CDR3 length: 16; CDR3 protein: CASSLTRDRGFNVLTF; CDR3 DNA: TGTGCCAGCAGCTTGACTCGGGACAGGGGCTTCAACGTCCTGACTTTC
V gene: TRBV5-1; clone size: -; D gene: -; J gene: TRBJ2-2; CDR3 length: 15; CDR3 protein: CASSLVQGSTGELFF; CDR3 DNA: TGCGCCAGCAGCTTGGTGCAGGGGAGCACCGGGGAGCTGTTTTTT
V gene: TRBV19; clone size: many; D gene: -; J gene: TRBJ2-7; CDR3 length: 13; CDR3 protein: CASSIIPSYEQYF; CDR3 DNA: TGTGCCAGTAGTATAATCCCATCCTACGAGCAGTACTTC
V gene: TRBV5-1; clone size: -; D gene: -; J gene: TRBJ1-3; CDR3 length: 13; CDR3 protein: CASKQSSGNTIYF; CDR3 DNA: TGCGCCAGTAAACAGAGCTCTGGAAACACCATATATTTT
V gene: TRBV9; clone size: once; D gene: -; J gene: TRBJ2-7; CDR3 length: 13; CDR3 protein: CASSGGPYYEQYF; CDR3 DNA: TGTGCCAGCAGCGGGGGACCTTACTACGAGCAGTACTTC
V gene: TRBV2; clone size: many; D gene: TRBD2; J gene: TRBJ2-3; CDR3 length: 19; CDR3 protein: CASMLLRTSGAGRTDTQYF; CDR3 DNA: TGTGCCAGCATGCTACTACGGACTAGCGGGGCCGGCCGCACAGATACGCAGTATTTT
V gene: TRBV9; clone size: -; D gene: TRBD1; J gene: TRBJ1-2; CDR3 length: 13; CDR3 protein: CASSVGTGGGYTF; CDR3 DNA: TGTGCCAGCAGCGTGGGGACAGGGGGAGGCTACACCTTC
V gene: TRBV29-1; clone size: many; D gene: TRBD1; J gene: TRBJ1-5; CDR3 length: 14; CDR3 protein: CSVAGQASNQPQHF; CDR3 DNA: TGCAGCGTTGCGGGACAGGCTAGCAATCAGCCCCAGCATTTT
V gene: TRBV25-1; clone size: -; D gene: -; J gene: TRBJ1-2; CDR3 length: 12; CDR3 protein: CASRRQNYGYTF; CDR3 DNA: TGTGCCAGCAGAAGGCAGAACTATGGCTACACCTTC
V gene: TRBV6-6; clone size: -; D gene: -; J gene: TRBJ2-1; CDR3 length: 14; CDR3 protein: CASSEGSLAGEQFF; CDR3 DNA: TGTGCCAGCAGTGAGGGCTCTTTGGCCGGTGAGCAGTTCTTC
V gene: TRBV28; clone size: -; D gene: -; J gene: TRBJ2-2; CDR3 length: 18; CDR3 protein: CASSSPLETGELFFFFFF; CDR3 DNA: -
V gene: TRBV7-8; clone size: many; D gene: -; J gene: TRBJ2-4; CDR3 length: 12; CDR3 protein: CASSSGSLIQYF; CDR3 DNA: TGTGCCAGCAGCTCGGGTAGCCTGATTCAGTACTTC
V gene: TRBV20-1; clone size: many; D gene: -; J gene: TRBJ2-1; CDR3 length: 14; CDR3 protein: CRIIGGHSYNEQFF; CDR3 DNA: TGCAGGATTATTGGTGGCCACTCCTACAATGAGCAGTTCTTC
V gene: TRBV4-1; clone size: few; D gene: TRBD2; J gene: TRBJ2-2; CDR3 length: 17; CDR3 protein: CASSQPTSGRRGGELFF; CDR3 DNA: TGCGCCAGCAGCCAGCCGACTAGCGGGAGACGTGGCGGGGAGCTGTTTTTT
V gene: TRBV6-8; clone size: few; D gene: -; J gene: TRBJ2-2; CDR3 length: 19; CDR3 protein: CASSRTTSEAGVNRGAVFF; CDR3 DNA: -
V gene: TRBV6-6; clone size: medium-sized; D gene: TRBD1; J gene: TRBJ2-3; CDR3 length: 16; CDR3 protein: CASSLIGQGAADTQYF; CDR3 DNA: TGTGCCAGCAGTTTGATAGGACAGGGGGCAGCCGATACGCAGTATTTT
V gene: TRBV27; clone size: many; D gene: -; J gene: TRBJ1-1; CDR3 length: 16; CDR3 protein: CASSLGGALPDTEAFF; CDR3 DNA: TGTGCCAGCAGTTTAGGGGGGGCACTACCGGACACTGAAGCTTTCTTT
V gene: TRBV3-1; clone size: many; D gene: TRBD2; J gene: TRBJ2-1; CDR3 length: 15; CDR3 protein: CASSQGGTSGGEQFF; CDR3 DNA: TGTGCCAGCAGCCAGGGGGGGACTAGCGGGGGGGAGCAGTTCTTC
V gene: TRBV25-1; clone size: -; D gene: -; J gene: TRBJ2-3; CDR3 length: 13; CDR3 protein: CASTPGAEDTQYF; CDR3 DNA: TGTGCCAGCACCCCAGGGGCCGAAGATACGCAGTATTTT
V gene: TRBV25-1; clone size: many; D gene: TRBD2; J gene: TRBJ2-1; CDR3 length: 14; CDR3 protein: CASKSGSSYNEQFF; CDR3 DNA: TGTGCCAGCAAAAGCGGGAGCTCCTACAATGAGCAGTTCTTC
V gene: TRBV20-1; clone size: -; D gene: -; J gene: TRBJ1-5; CDR3 length: 15; CDR3 protein: CSARVGLGGNQPQHF; CDR3 DNA: TGCAGTGCTAGAGTAGGTTTGGGTGGGAATCAGCCCCAGCATTTT
V gene: TRBV5-3; clone size: few; D gene: TRBD2; J gene: TRBJ2-2; CDR3 length: 16; CDR3 protein: CASSLAGGPPTGELFF; CDR3 DNA: TGTGCCAGCAGCTTGGCGGGGGGGCCTCCCACCGGGGAGCTGTTTTTT
V gene: TRBV11-1; clone size: many; D gene: -; J gene: TRBJ2-7; CDR3 length: 11; CDR3 protein: CASSLESEQYF; CDR3 DNA: TGTGCCAGCAGCTTAGAGAGCGAGCAGTACTTC
V gene: TRBV6-6; clone size: many; D gene: TRBD1; J gene: TRBJ1-5; CDR3 length: 15; CDR3 protein: CASSSGQVSNQPQHF; CDR3 DNA: TGTGCCAGCAGTTCCGGACAGGTTAGCAATCAGCCCCAGCATTTT
V gene: TRBV7-9; clone size: many; D gene: TRBD1; J gene: TRBJ2-7; CDR3 length: 12; CDR3 protein: CASSRATDRAHF; CDR3 DNA: TGTGCCAGCAGCCGGGCAACGGACAGGGCCCACTTC
V gene: TRBV10-3; clone size: -; D gene: -; J gene: TRBJ2-5; CDR3 length: 15; CDR3 protein: CAIIRGGKAQETQYF; CDR3 DNA: TGTGCCATCATCAGGGGGGGAAAGGCCCAAGAGACCCAGTACTTC
V gene: TRBV5-1; clone size: many; D gene: -; J gene: TRBJ2-3; CDR3 length: 14; CDR3 protein: CASSAGAGADTQYF; CDR3 DNA: TGCGCCAGCAGCGCGGGGGCAGGGGCGGATACGCAGTATTTT
V gene: TRBV11-2; clone size: -; D gene: TRBD2; J gene: TRBJ2-1; CDR3 length: 15; CDR3 protein: CASRPTSGRSYEQFF; CDR3 DNA: TGTGCCAGCAGACCAACTAGCGGGAGATCCTATGAGCAGTTCTTC
V gene: TRBV7-8; clone size: many; D gene: TRBD2; J gene: TRBJ2-2; CDR3 length: 20; CDR3 protein: CASSELTGNGLAHITGELFF; CDR3 DNA: TGTGCCAGCAGCGAGCTAACGGGAAATGGACTAGCGCACATCACCGGGGAGCTGTTTTTT
V gene: TRBV28; clone size: many; D gene: TRBD2; J gene: TRBJ2-3; CDR3 length: 16; CDR3 protein: CASSLVLAEWTDTQYF; CDR3 DNA: TGTGCCAGCAGTTTGGTACTAGCGGAGTGGACAGATACGCAGTATTTT
V gene: TRBV7-3; clone size: -; D gene: TRBD2; J gene: TRBJ2-1; CDR3 length: 14; CDR3 protein: CASSLGSGGNEQFF; CDR3 DNA: TGTGCCAGCAGCTTAGGTAGCGGGGGAAATGAGCAGTTCTTC
V gene: TRBV6-2/TRBV6-3; clone size: many; D gene: TRBD1; J gene: TRBJ1-5; CDR3 length: 15; CDR3 protein: CASSEGTANNQPQHF; CDR3 DNA: TGTGCCAGCAGTGAGGGGACAGCTAACAATCAGCCCCAGCATTTT
V gene: TRBV9; clone size: medium-sized; D gene: -; J gene: TRBJ2-1; CDR3 length: 15; CDR3 protein: CASSPQILSYNEQFF; CDR3 DNA: TGTGCCAGCAGCCCACAAATTCTTTCGTACAATGAGCAGTTCTTC